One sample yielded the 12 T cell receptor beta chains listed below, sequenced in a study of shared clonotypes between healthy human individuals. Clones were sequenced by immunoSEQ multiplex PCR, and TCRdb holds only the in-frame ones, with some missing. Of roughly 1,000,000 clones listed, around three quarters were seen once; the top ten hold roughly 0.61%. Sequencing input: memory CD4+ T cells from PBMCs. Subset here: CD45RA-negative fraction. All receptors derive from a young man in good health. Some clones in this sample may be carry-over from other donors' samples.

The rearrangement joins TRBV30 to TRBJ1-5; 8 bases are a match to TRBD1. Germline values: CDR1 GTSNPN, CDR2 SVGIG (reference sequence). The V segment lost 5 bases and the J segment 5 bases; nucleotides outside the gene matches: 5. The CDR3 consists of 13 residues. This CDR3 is CAWGEQGDQPQHF. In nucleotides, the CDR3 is TGTGCCTGGGGGGAACAGGGGGATCAGCCCCAGCATTTT.

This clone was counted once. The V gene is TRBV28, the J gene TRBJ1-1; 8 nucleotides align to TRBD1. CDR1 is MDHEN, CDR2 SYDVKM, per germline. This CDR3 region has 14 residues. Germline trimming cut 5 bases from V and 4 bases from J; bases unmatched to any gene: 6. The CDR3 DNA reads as TGTGCCAGCAGTGCAGGGGGCCTTGGCACTGAAGCTTTCTTT. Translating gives CASSAGGLGTEAFF.

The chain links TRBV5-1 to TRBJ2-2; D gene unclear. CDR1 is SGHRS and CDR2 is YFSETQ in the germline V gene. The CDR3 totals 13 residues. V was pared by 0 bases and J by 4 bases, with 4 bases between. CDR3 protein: CASSLETTGELFF. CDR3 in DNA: TGCGCCAGCAGCTTGGAAACCACCGGGGAGCTGTTTTTT. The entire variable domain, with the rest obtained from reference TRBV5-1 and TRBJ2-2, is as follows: KAGVTQTPRYLIKTRGQQVTLSCSPISGHRSVSWYQQTPGQGLQFLFEYFSETQRNKGNFPGRFSGRQFSNSRSEMNVSTLELGDSALYLCASSLETTGELFFGEGSRLTVL.

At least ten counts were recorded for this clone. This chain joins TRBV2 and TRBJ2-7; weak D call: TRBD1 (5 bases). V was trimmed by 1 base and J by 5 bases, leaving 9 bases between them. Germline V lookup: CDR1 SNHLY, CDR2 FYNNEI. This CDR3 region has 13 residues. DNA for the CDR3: TGTGCCAGCAGTGAAGTCGGCAGGGACGAGCAGTACTTC. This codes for CASSEVGRDEQYF. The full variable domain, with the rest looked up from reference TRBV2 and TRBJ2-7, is EPEVTQTPSHQVTQMGQEVILRCVPISNHLYFYWYRQILGQKVEFLVSFYNNEISEKSEIFDDQFSVERPDGSNFTLKIRSTKLEDSAMYFCASSEVGRDEQYFGPGTRLTVT.

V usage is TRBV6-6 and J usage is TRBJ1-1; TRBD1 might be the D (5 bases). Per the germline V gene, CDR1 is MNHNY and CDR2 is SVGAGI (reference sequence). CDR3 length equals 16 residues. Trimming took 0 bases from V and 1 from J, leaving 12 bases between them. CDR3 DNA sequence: TGTGCCAGCAGTTACTCGATCGGGGCTCAGAACACTGAAGCTTTCTTT. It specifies CASSYSIGAQNTEAFF.

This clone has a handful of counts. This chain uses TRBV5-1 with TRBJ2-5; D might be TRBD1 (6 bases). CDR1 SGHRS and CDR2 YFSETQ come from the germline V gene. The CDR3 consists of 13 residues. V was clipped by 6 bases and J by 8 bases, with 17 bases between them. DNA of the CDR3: TGCGCCAGCACCCCAGGGTTGGGACACACCCAGTACTTC. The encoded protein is CASTPGLGHTQYF.

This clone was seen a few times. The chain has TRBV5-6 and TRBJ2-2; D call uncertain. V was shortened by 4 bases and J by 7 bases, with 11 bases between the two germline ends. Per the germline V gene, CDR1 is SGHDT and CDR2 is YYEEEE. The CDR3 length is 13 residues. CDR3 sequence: CASSKINLGELFF. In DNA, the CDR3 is TGTGCCAGCAGCAAGATCAACCTCGGGGAGCTGTTTTTT. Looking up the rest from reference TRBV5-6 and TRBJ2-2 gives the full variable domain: DAGVTQSPTHLIKTRGQQVTLRCSPKSGHDTVSWYQQALGQGPQFIFQYYEEEERQRGNFPDRFSGHQFPNYSSELNVNALLLGDSALYLCASSKINLGELFFGEGSRLTVL.

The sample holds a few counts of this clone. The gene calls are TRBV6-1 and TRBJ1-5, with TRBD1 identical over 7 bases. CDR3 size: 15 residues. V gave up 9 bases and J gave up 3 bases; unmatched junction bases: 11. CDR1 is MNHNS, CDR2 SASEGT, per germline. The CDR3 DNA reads TGTGCCAGACGAACCGGGACAGAATCCAATCAGCCCCAGCATTTT. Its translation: CARRTGTESNQPQHF.

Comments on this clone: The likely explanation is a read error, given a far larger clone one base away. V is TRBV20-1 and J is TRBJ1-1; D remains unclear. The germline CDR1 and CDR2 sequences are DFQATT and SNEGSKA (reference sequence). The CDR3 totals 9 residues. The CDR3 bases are TGCAGTGCTAGGCGCTTAGCTTCCTTT. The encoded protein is CSARRLASF.

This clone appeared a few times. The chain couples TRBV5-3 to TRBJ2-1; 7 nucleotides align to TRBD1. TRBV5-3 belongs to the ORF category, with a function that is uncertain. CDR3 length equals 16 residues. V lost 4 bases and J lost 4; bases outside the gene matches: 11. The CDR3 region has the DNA TGTGCCAGAAGCCTTTGTAGGGGGCGGCCTTACAATGAGCAGTTCTTC. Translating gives CARSLCRGRPYNEQFF.

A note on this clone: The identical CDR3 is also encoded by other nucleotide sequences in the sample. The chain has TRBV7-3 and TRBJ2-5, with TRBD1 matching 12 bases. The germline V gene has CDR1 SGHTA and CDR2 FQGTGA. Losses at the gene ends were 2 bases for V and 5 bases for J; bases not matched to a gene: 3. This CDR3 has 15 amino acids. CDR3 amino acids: CASSLSGTGGETQYF. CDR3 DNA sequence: TGTGCCAGCAGCTTATCAGGGACAGGGGGCGAGACCCAGTACTTC.

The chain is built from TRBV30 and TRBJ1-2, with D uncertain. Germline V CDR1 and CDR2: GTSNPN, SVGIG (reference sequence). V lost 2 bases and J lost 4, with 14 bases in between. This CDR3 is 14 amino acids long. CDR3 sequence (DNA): TGTGCCTGGAGTAGTATGGGCAGATCCTATGGCTACACCTTC. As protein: CAWSSMGRSYGYTF.